Listed below are T cell receptor beta chains from one sample, sequenced in a study of T cell responses to AZD1222 COVID-19 vaccine. TCRdb keeps only in-frame clones here, not all; method: immunoSEQ multiplex PCR. This sample has some 74,000 clones, with 87% found just once. Material: peripheral blood, obtained 28 days after the second AZD1222 dose. The receptors here all came from an adult who received the AZD1222 COVID-19 vaccine. Both conserved end residues are part of each CDR3. A D gene is named only where the DNA matches it firmly. Not every row has a clone size; where given, it reads once, few, many or a size class.

clone size	V gene	J gene	D gene	CDR3 DNA	CDR3 protein
-	TRBV5-6	TRBJ1-5	-	TGTGCCAGCAGTTCGTCAGCCTCTCGGTATAGCAATCAGCCCCAGCATTTT	CASSSSASRYSNQPQHF
-	TRBV20-1	TRBJ1-1	-	TGCAGTGCTAGTGAGAGTGGCGGGGAGGGCTGGCCTGAAGCTTTCTTT	CSASESGGEGWPEAFF
-	TRBV20-1	TRBJ2-7	-	TGCAGTGCTAGTGGGGCCGAGCCCTACGAGCAGTACTTC	CSASGAEPYEQYF
-	TRBV18	TRBJ1-4	-	TGTGCCAGCTCACCTAACCGAAATGAAAAACTGTTTTTT	CASSPNRNEKLFF
-	TRBV18	TRBJ2-7	TRBD2	TGTGCCAGCTCACCACCCGGACTAGCGGCCTACGAGCAGTACTTC	CASSPPGLAAYEQYF
-	TRBV18	TRBJ2-1	-	TGTGCCAGCTCACCTGGTCCGAGCTCCTACAATGAGCAGTTCTTC	CASSPGPSSYNEQFF
-	TRBV6-2/TRBV6-3	TRBJ1-5	-	TGTGCCAGCAGTTACGAGGACATAGAGGGCTATCAGCCCCAGCATTTT	CASSYEDIEGYQPQHF
-	TRBV9	TRBJ2-2	TRBD2	TGTGCCAGCAGCCCCTTTAGCGGGAGCGGTGGGGAGCTGTTTTTT	CASSPFSGSGGELFF
-	TRBV11-2	TRBJ2-1	TRBD2	TGTGCCAGCAGAACGAGACTAGCGGGAGGCTATGAGCAGTTCTTC	CASRTRLAGGYEQFF
few	TRBV29-1	TRBJ1-2	-	TGCAGCGTTGTTGTGGGGCAGGGCGGCTACACCTTC	CSVVVGQGGYTF
-	TRBV7-2	TRBJ1-1	TRBD1	TGTGCCAGCAGCTTAGCGTGGACAGGTGAAGCTTTCTTT	CASSLAWTGEAFF
-	TRBV7-2	TRBJ1-3	TRBD1	TGTGCCAGCAGCCTGACAGGGGCCCTGGGAAACACCATATATTTT	CASSLTGALGNTIYF
few	TRBV7-8	TRBJ2-7	TRBD2	TGTGCCAGCAGCTTGCTAGCGGTTACCTACGAGCAGTACTTC	CASSLLAVTYEQYF
-	TRBV7-8	TRBJ2-1	-	TGTGCCAGCAGCTTAATGCCAGGCGGAAATGAGCAGTTCTTC	CASSLMPGGNEQFF
once	TRBV19	TRBJ2-5	-	TGTGCCAGTAGTATAAGGAACAGCGAAGAGACCCAGTACTTC	CASSIRNSEETQYF
-	TRBV11-3	TRBJ2-3	TRBD2	TGTGCCAGCAGCTTAGATTCGGCGGGAGCTAGCACAGATACGCAGTATTTT	CASSLDSAGASTDTQYF
-	TRBV5-8	TRBJ1-1	TRBD1	TGTGCCAGCAGCGGCCAAGCAGGGGGTTGGGCTGCGGCTGAAGCTTTCTTT	CASSGQAGGWAAAEAFF